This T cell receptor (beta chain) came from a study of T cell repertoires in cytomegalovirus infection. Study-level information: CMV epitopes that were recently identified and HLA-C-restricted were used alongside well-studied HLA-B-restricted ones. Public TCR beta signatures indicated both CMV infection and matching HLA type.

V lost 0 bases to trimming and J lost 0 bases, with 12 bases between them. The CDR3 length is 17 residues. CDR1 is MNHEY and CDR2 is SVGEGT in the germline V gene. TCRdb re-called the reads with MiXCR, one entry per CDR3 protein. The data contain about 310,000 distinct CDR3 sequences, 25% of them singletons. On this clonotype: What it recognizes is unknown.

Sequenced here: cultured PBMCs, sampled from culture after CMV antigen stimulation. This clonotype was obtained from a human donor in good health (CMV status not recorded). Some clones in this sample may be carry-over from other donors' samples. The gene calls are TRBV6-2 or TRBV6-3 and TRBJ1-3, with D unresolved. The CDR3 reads CASSYSGIGLSGNTIYF. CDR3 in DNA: TGTGCCAGCAGTTACTCGGGGATCGGTCTCTCTGGAAACACCATATATTTT.